The clone carrying this TCR beta chain appeared once. This sample was taken from a study of Ad26.COV2.S vaccination and SARS-CoV-2 variants. Here immunoSEQ multiplex PCR was the method, and the copy in TCRdb shows in-frame clones only, minus some. The profile shows roughly 400,000 clones, around 91% of them singletons. Indicated treatment: around 19 received Ad26.COV2.S at low or high dose, single or two shots; several received placebo; per-sample allocation not given. Vaccine and placebo recipients were sampled on day 63 after the first injection. Per the germline V gene, CDR1 is SGHTA and CDR2 is FQGNSA. The V gene end was trimmed by 5 bases and the J gene end by 8 bases; junction bases not matched to a gene: 8. This CDR3 has 13 amino acids.

The clonotype comes from a person between 18 and 60 years old who received the Ad26.COV2.S COVID-19 vaccine or a placebo. Source: peripheral blood, taken in a trial of Ad26.COV2.S vaccine versus placebo. J is TRBJ1-2 and V is TRBV7-2, with TRBD1 matching 7 bases. CDR3 amino acids: CASSRSRDSGYTF. The CDR3 DNA reads as TGTGCCAGCAGCCGATCACGGGACAGCGGCTACACCTTC.